Each of the 3 T cell receptor beta chains below was sequenced from the same sample in a study of T cell repertoires and HLA-DP antigens listed by TCRdb under 2018. These receptors have no known antigen. Library preparation used the immunoSEQ multiplex PCR assay. The source is immuneACCESS, and TCRdb retained only in-frame sequences with V and J called. Part of the clones is not carried over; for the studies checked, unresolved V genes explain less than half of this, and the remainder is unexplained. In this sample the table shows some 120,000 clones, more than 85% of which occur a single time. Of the sample, roughly 0.3% is held by the ten largest clones. The material sequenced was CD4+ T cells from PBMCs. Receptors originate from a woman younger than 30 in good health and CMV-seronegative.

This chain links TRBV7-6 with TRBJ2-7, with 7 bases identical to TRBD1. The CDR3 is 18 amino acids. From germline, CDR1 is SGHVS and CDR2 FNYEAQ. J lost 0 bases, V lost 5 bases, and 16 bases had no gene match. In DNA, the CDR3 is TGTGCCAGCAGCCTGCAACCCCTAATGACAGGGAGCTCCTACGAGCAGTACTTC. Its translation is CASSLQPLMTGSSYEQYF. The full variable domain, in which reference TRBV7-6 and TRBJ2-7 provide the parts outside the CDR3, is GAGVSQSPRYKVTKRGQDVALRCDPISGHVSLYWYRQALGQGPEFLTYFNYEAQQDKSGLPNDRFSAERPEGSISTLTIQRTEQRDSAMYRCASSLQPLMTGSSYEQYFGPGTRLTVT.

This clone has a handful of counts. The V gene is TRBV7-2, the J gene TRBJ1-1; D is perhaps TRBD1 (5 bases). V was pared by 4 bases and J by 6 bases, with 18 bases between. CDR1 SGHTA and CDR2 FQGNSA come from the germline V gene. The CDR3 totals 15 residues. The CDR3 reads CASSYHRDGGAEAFF. The DNA for the CDR3 is TGTGCCAGCAGCTACCACCGGGACGGCGGGGCTGAAGCTTTCTTT.

This clone was recorded only once. The chain links TRBV4-1 to TRBJ2-7; no reliable D call. Per the germline V gene, CDR1 is MGHRA and CDR2 is YSYEKL. Trimming took off 5 bases at V and 6 bases at J, with 11 bases between the two ends. The CDR3 is made up of 12 amino acids. The CDR3 DNA is TGCGCCAGCAGCTGGACCGCCGGCGAGCAGTACTTC. Encoded protein: CASSWTAGEQYF.